These T cell receptor beta chains were read from a single sample in a study of neurological immune-mediated disorders. TCRdb called the 5' RACE reads again in MiXCR, with one record for every CDR3 protein. The sample consists of about 99,000 distinct CDR3 sequences, roughly 10% of them appearing once. Sequenced: PBMCs. The receptors were sampled from a female donor with HTLV-1-associated myelopathy (HAM/TSP). Both conserved end residues are part of each CDR3.

>14|TRBV10-3
CATPWTGPNEKLFF
>13|TRBV7-3
CASSSGALNEQFF
>16|TRBV5-1
CASSSVVGLATGELFF
>13|TRBV4-1
CASSQERADTQYF
>12|TRBV12-3/TRBV12-4
CASSWDNYGYTF
>16|TRBV20-1
CSAQAALAANTGELFF
>13|TRBV24-1
CATSDRRGRTQYF
>14|TRBV20-1
CSALKGLVGETQYF
>17|TRBV11-2
CASSLDDRGYPNQPQHF
>13|TRBV29-1
CSVEAGETDTQYF
>14|TRBV7-7
CASSLAHETDTQYF
>18|TRBV15
CATSSPLDSRGYTDTQYF
>12|TRBV2
CASSVRGTEAFF
>14|TRBV5-1
CASSPGTGKEKLFF
>14|TRBV20-1
CSASPRDSYNEQFF
>14|TRBV20-1
CSAAMGSSGNTIYF